The 20 T cell receptor beta chains reported below all come from one sample, sequenced in a study of beta chain features in type 1 diabetes. Study-wide results and caveats: For Type 1 diabetes patients, all four CD4+ subsets carried TCRB CDR3s that were moderately but significantly shorter.

Antigen specificity for these receptors is unknown. Sequenced material consisted of expressed TCRB transcripts (all of the isolated RNA was reverse transcribed). Produced via immunoSEQ multiplex PCR; TCRdb's table is partial and in-frame only. The data contain 500,000 to 850,000 clones, 11% to 15% of them singletons. Sequencing input: naive CD4+ T cells from blood. The receptors were sampled from a man between 18 and 35 years old with type 1 diabetes.

The chain is built from TRBV5-1 and TRBJ1-2, with D perhaps matching TRBD1 (5 bases). The germline gives CDR1 SGHRS, CDR2 YFSETQ. This CDR3 spans 15 amino acids. Trimming stripped 1 base from V and 6 bases from J, with 16 bases between. The CDR3 nucleotides are TGCGCCAGCAGCTTGAGGGGCCCCCCGGGGGATGGCTACACCTTC. Translation: CASSLRGPPGDGYTF.

This clone has a handful of counts. As DNA, the CDR3 is TGTGCCTGGAGTGACACACTCGGGACTGAAGCTTTCTTT. Translated, it gives CAWSDTLGTEAFF. The rearrangement links TRBV30 to TRBJ1-1; D ambiguous. CDR1 is GTSNPN and CDR2 is SVGIG in the germline V gene (reference sequence). This CDR3 has 13 amino acids. Deletions cut 1 base from V and 5 bases from J, with 11 bases between.

In its sample, this clone was seen a few times. The same CDR3 also results from other DNA sequences found in this sample. The chain has TRBV7-2 and TRBJ2-3; 8 bases align to TRBD1. CDR1 and CDR2 (germline): SGHTA, FQGNSA. The CDR3 extends over 16 amino acids. Trimming took 5 bases from V and 1 from J; bases not matched to a gene: 8. The CDR3 protein is CASSLQGARGTDTQYF. CDR3 DNA: TGTGCCAGCAGCCTCCAGGGGGCGCGGGGCACAGATACGCAGTATTTT.

The gene calls are TRBV5-6 and TRBJ1-5, with D hard to call. The V end lost 2 bases, the J end lost 7 bases, and 7 bases lay between the germline ends. Germline V gene data show CDR1 as SGHDT and CDR2 as YYEEEE. The CDR3 totals 12 residues. The CDR3 region is CASSFREQPQHF. CDR3 DNA: TGTGCCAGCAGCTTCCGCGAGCAGCCCCAGCATTTT.

This CDR3 reads CASSPWGRGQNEQFF. CDR3 DNA sequence: TGTGCCAGCAGCCCCTGGGGCAGGGGGCAGAATGAGCAGTTCTTC. The chain joins TRBV11-3 to TRBJ2-1; 8 bases are a match to TRBD1. With 5 bases clipped from V and 7 bases from J, the junction kept 10 bases outside the gene matches. The CDR3 sequence is 15 residues long. Looked up from germline, CDR1 is SGHNT and CDR2 is YENEEA. The entire variable domain, with the rest obtained from reference TRBV11-3 and TRBJ2-1, is as follows: EAGVVQSPRYKIIEKKQPVAFWCNPISGHNTLYWYLQNLGQGPELLIRYENEEAVDDSQLPKDRFSAERLKGVDSTLKIQPAELGDSAVYLCASSPWGRGQNEQFFGPGTRLTVL.

The V gene is TRBV27, the J gene TRBJ1-5, with 7 bases identical to TRBD1. CDR3 length: 16 residues. The junction had 10 bases not matched to a gene; V was cut back by 8 bases and J by 0 bases. Germline values: CDR1 MNHEY, CDR2 SMNVEV (reference sequence). CDR3 loop: CASRRTGGNSNQPQHF. The CDR3 nucleotides are TGTGCCAGCCGCCGGACAGGCGGGAATAGCAATCAGCCCCAGCATTTT.

This clone has a handful of counts. The rearrangement joins TRBV6-5 to TRBJ1-5; weak D call: TRBD1 (5 bases). CDR1 is MNHEY and CDR2 is SVGAGI in the germline V gene. V lost 7 bases to trimming and J lost 4 bases, with 17 bases between them. The CDR3 totals 15 residues. The CDR3 sequence: CASTMSAGRNQPQHF. CDR3 coding DNA: TGTGCCAGCACCATGTCGGCAGGGCGGAATCAGCCCCAGCATTTT.

The chain carries TRBV2 and TRBJ1-6, with D perhaps matching TRBD1 (6 bases). CDR1 is SNHLY and CDR2 is FYNNEI in the germline V gene. This CDR3 is built from 17 residues. V lost 1 base and J lost 7, with 17 bases in between. CDR3 in amino acids: CASSEVAGARRNSPLHF. The CDR3 bases are TGTGCCAGCAGTGAAGTTGCGGGGGCGAGGAGGAATTCACCCCTCCACTTT.

The V call is TRBV7-2, the J call TRBJ2-7; possibly TRBD1 for D (6 bases). Trimming took 5 bases from V and 5 from J, leaving 13 bases between them. Germline CDR1 and CDR2: SGHTA and FQGNSA. The CDR3 runs 13 residues. Here the CDR3 DNA reads TGTGCCAGCAGCCCCGGACAGTTAAACGAGCAGTACTTC. This sequence encodes CASSPGQLNEQYF. Based on the CDR3 plus reference TRBV7-2 and TRBJ2-7, the full variable domain is GAGVSQSPSNKVTEKGKDVELRCDPISGHTALYWYRQSLGQGLEFLIYFQGNSAPDKSGLPSDRFSAERTGGSVSTLTIQRTQQEDSAVYLCASSPGQLNEQYFGPGTRLTVT.

V and J are TRBV16 and TRBJ1-2; no reliable D call. The germline gives CDR1 KGHSY, CDR2 FQNENV. The V end lost 2 bases, the J end lost 2 bases, and 6 bases lay between the germline ends. This CDR3 is 13 amino acids long. The DNA of the CDR3 is TGTGCCAGCAGCCAAGGGGAAAACTATGGCTACACCTTC. Its protein product is CASSQGENYGYTF. The complete variable domain, with remaining parts taken from reference TRBV16 and TRBJ1-2, reads GEEVAQTPKHLVRGEGQKAKLYCAPIKGHSYVFWYQQVLKNEFKFLISFQNENVFDETGMPKERFSAKCLPNSPCSLEIQATKLEDSAVYFCASSQGENYGYTFGSGTRLTVV.

This chain joins TRBV2 and TRBJ1-1, with D hard to call. Per the germline V gene, CDR1 is SNHLY and CDR2 is FYNNEI. This CDR3 has 14 residues. V was trimmed by 7 bases and J by 3 bases, leaving 15 bases between them. This chain's CDR3 is CASTKTTTDTEAFF. In DNA form, the CDR3 reads TGTGCCAGCACCAAGACTACGACGGACACTGAAGCTTTCTTT.

To note about this clone: Within the sample, other DNA sequences also encode this same CDR3. V is TRBV30 and J is TRBJ1-4; perhaps TRBD1 as D (5 bases). V dropped 3 bases and J dropped 2 bases, with 16 bases sitting between them. The CDR3 totals 16 residues. Germline V gene sequence: CDR1 GTSNPN, CDR2 SVGIG (reference sequence). The CDR3 region is CAWSANRGGTNEKLFF. Written as DNA, the CDR3 is TGTGCCTGGAGCGCGAACCGGGGCGGGACTAATGAAAAACTGTTTTTT.

The chain has TRBV6-5 and TRBJ1-2; 7 nucleotides line up with TRBD1. Germline values: CDR1 MNHEY, CDR2 SVGAGI. The CDR3 spans 16 residues. V gave up 4 bases and J gave up 2 bases; unmatched junction bases: 10. CDR3 sequence reads: CASSSDRTGSNYGYTF. CDR3 nucleotide sequence: TGTGCCAGCAGTTCAGACCGGACAGGTTCGAACTATGGCTACACCTTC.

The CDR3 spells CASSQEYRAGNTIYF. CDR3 in DNA: TGCGCCAGCAGCCAAGAGTACAGGGCTGGAAACACCATATATTTT. The chain couples TRBV4-1 to TRBJ1-3; D may be TRBD1 (6 bases). CDR3 length: 15 amino acids. V was shortened by 0 bases and J by 2 bases, with 8 bases between the two germline ends. The germline gives CDR1 MGHRA, CDR2 YSYEKL.

CDR3 in DNA: TGCGCCAGCAGCATCCTGGGCCGAGGGGAGACCCAGTACTTC. Amino acid sequence: CASSILGRGETQYF. The chain is built from TRBV5-1 and TRBJ2-5; D is perhaps TRBD2 (5 bases). The CDR3 contains 14 residues. With 4 bases removed from V and 5 bases from J, the gap between germline ends came to 15 bases. Germline loops: CDR1 SGHRS, CDR2 YFSETQ.

This clone has a handful of counts. The chain uses TRBV30 and TRBJ1-1, with D unresolved. CDR3 length: 13 residues. V shed 4 bases and J shed 0 bases, with 9 bases lying between them. The germline V gene has CDR1 GTSNPN and CDR2 SVGIG (reference sequence). CDR3 DNA: TGTGCCTGGACCATTCTATTGAACACTGAAGCTTTCTTT. This gives the protein CAWTILLNTEAFF.

This clone has more than one count but fewer than ten. This chain uses TRBV7-9 with TRBJ2-7, with TRBD1 matching 9 bases. The CDR3 covers 13 residues. The germline CDR1 and CDR2 sequences are SEHNR and FQNEAQ (reference sequence). The V segment lost 5 bases and the J segment 3 bases; nucleotides outside the gene matches: 2. The CDR3 spells CASSKDRGYEQYF. Written as DNA, the CDR3 is TGTGCCAGCAGCAAGGACAGGGGCTACGAGCAGTACTTC.

V gene TRBV30 combines with J gene TRBJ1-1, with a weak D call TRBD1 (5 bases). V dropped 4 bases and J dropped 6 bases, with 21 bases sitting between them. CDR3 length equals 15 residues. Looked up from germline, CDR1 is GTSNPN and CDR2 is SVGIG (reference sequence). The CDR3 nucleotides are TGTGCCTGGACCCCGGGGTGGGGGGTGCTTCCTGAAGCTTTCTTT. Translated: CAWTPGWGVLPEAFF.

In the case of this clone: The same CDR3 also results from other DNA sequences found in this sample. The chain joins TRBV18 to TRBJ2-5, with unresolved D. V shed 1 base and J shed 5 bases, with 2 bases lying between them. Germline V CDR1 and CDR2: KGHSH, LQKENI. The CDR3 covers 11 residues. CDR3: CASSPRETQYF. CDR3 nucleotide sequence: TGTGCCAGCTCACCACGGGAGACCCAGTACTTC.

The chain has TRBV5-6 and TRBJ1-5; 8 bases fit TRBD1. V shed 1 base and J 1 base; nucleotides not matched to a gene: 13. The CDR3 runs 19 residues. Germline values: CDR1 SGHDT, CDR2 YYEEEE. The CDR3 coding sequence is TGTGCCAGCAGCTTGCTACCGGACAGGGCAAGGGTCAGCAATCAGCCCCAGCATTTT. As protein: CASSLLPDRARVSNQPQHF.